These T cell receptor beta chains were read from a single sample in a study of blood T cell repertoires in COVID-19. Clones were read by immunoSEQ multiplex PCR, and TCRdb kept only the in-frame ones, dropping some. The top ten clones hold 9.5% to 13% of a sample with 80,000 or so clones, roughly 81% of them seen once. Material: peripheral blood. The source of these receptors is a man in his 60s with COVID-19, enrolled during active disease. Each CDR3 is given with its conserved first and last residue. The D gene is left open where the match is weak. Rows may omit the clone size; those that give it use once, few, many or a size class.

D | J | size | V | CDR3 | DNA
. | TRBJ2-7 | . | TRBV5-5 | CASSLEGLWLSSYEQYF | TGTGCCAGCAGCTTGGAGGGGCTTTGGTTGAGCTCCTACGAGCAGTACTTC
. | TRBJ2-1 | . | TRBV12-3/TRBV12-4 | CASSLLAEQFF | TGTGCCAGCAGCCTCCTAGCGGAGCAGTTCTTC
. | TRBJ1-5 | . | TRBV24-1 | CATSDARGADFNQPQHF | TGTGCCACCAGTGACGCTCGAGGCGCAGACTTCAATCAGCCCCAGCATTTT
. | TRBJ1-1 | . | TRBV14 | CASSQENGRAEAFF | TGTGCCAGCAGCCAAGAAAACGGGAGGGCTGAAGCTTTCTTT
TRBD2 | TRBJ2-4 | . | TRBV27 | CASSLSPGLAEEF | TGTGCCAGCAGTTTATCCCCGGGACTAGCGGAGGAGTTC
TRBD1 | TRBJ2-2 | . | TRBV5-6 | CASSLFVNRGNTGELFF | TGTGCCAGCAGCTTGTTTGTTAACAGGGGGAACACCGGGGAGCTGTTTTTT
TRBD1 | TRBJ2-1 | . | TRBV18 | CASSEFQTGGSYNEQFF | TGTGCCAGCTCGGAGTTTCAAACAGGGGGCTCCTACAATGAGCAGTTCTTC
. | TRBJ1-1 | . | TRBV18 | CASSLNRESTEAFF | TGTGCCAGCTCACTCAACAGGGAGAGCACTGAAGCTTTCTTT
. | TRBJ2-3 | few | TRBV11-1 | CASSLVYLYADTQYF | TGTGCCAGCAGCTTAGTCTACTTGTATGCAGATACGCAGTATTTT
. | TRBJ2-1 | few | TRBV30 | CAWSVGTRSSYNEQFF | TGTGCCTGGAGTGTGGGGACAAGGAGCTCCTACAATGAGCAGTTCTTC
. | TRBJ1-4 | . | TRBV11-2 | CASSLGGGRLFF | TGTGCCAGCAGCTTAGGTGGAGGGCGACTGTTTTTT
TRBD2 | TRBJ2-1 | . | TRBV6-5 | CASQVRGGVGNEQFF | TGTGCCAGTCAAGTGAGGGGAGGGGTGGGCAATGAGCAGTTCTTC
. | TRBJ2-1 | . | TRBV7-6 | CASSLPRYNEQFF | TGTGCCAGCAGCTTACCTAGATACAATGAGCAGTTCTTC
TRBD1 | TRBJ1-6 | . | TRBV7-9 | CASSFGQGDSPLHF | TGTGCCAGCAGCTTCGGACAGGGTGATTCACCCCTCCACTTT
TRBD1 | TRBJ1-1 | . | TRBV11-2 | CASSNRGRNTEAFF | TGTGCCAGCAGCAACAGGGGGCGTAACACTGAAGCTTTCTTT
TRBD2 | TRBJ2-2 | once | TRBV5-4 | CASSSGTSGTAYTGELFF | TGTGCCAGCAGCTCCGGGACTAGCGGGACGGCCTACACCGGGGAGCTGTTTTTT
TRBD2 | TRBJ2-2 | . | TRBV7-2 | CASSLGGGLSGELFF | TGTGCCAGCAGCTTGGGCGGGGGGCTCTCCGGGGAGCTGTTTTTT
. | TRBJ1-6 | . | TRBV5-1 | CASSLGENSPLHF | TGCGCCAGCAGCTTGGGCGAGAATTCACCCCTCCACTTT
. | TRBJ1-1 | . | TRBV21-1 | CASSPLGGENTEAFF | TGTGCCAGCAGCCCCCTCGGGGGAGAAAACACTGAAGCTTTCTTT
. | TRBJ1-5 | . | TRBV18 | CASSPGRDGQPQHF | TGTGCCAGCTCACCAGGGAGGGACGGTCAGCCCCAGCATTTT
. | TRBJ1-2 | . | TRBV6-1 | CASSDSGQFNYGYTF | TGTGCCAGCAGTGATTCGGGACAATTTAACTATGGCTACACCTTC
TRBD1 | TRBJ1-2 | . | TRBV2 | CASSVGQGGDGYTF | TGTGCCAGCAGCGTAGGACAGGGGGGGGATGGCTACACCTTC
TRBD1 | TRBJ2-5 | . | TRBV5-5 | CASSLFLTGAGETQYF | TGTGCCAGCAGCTTGTTTTTAACAGGGGCTGGAGAGACCCAGTACTTC
TRBD1 | TRBJ2-5 | . | TRBV7-9 | CASSLDRGPSQETQYF | TGTGCCAGCAGCTTGGACAGGGGTCCCTCCCAAGAGACCCAGTACTTC
TRBD2 | TRBJ2-1 | . | TRBV5-1 | CASSLTASGHNEQFF | TGCGCCAGCAGCTTGACGGCTAGCGGACACAATGAGCAGTTCTTC
TRBD1 | TRBJ2-2 | . | TRBV5-1 | CASSLGTGSAGELFF | TGCGCCAGCAGCTTGGGGACAGGGAGCGCCGGGGAGCTGTTTTTT
TRBD1 | TRBJ1-2 | once | TRBV29-1 | CSVEGTGTGGVYGYTF | TGCAGCGTTGAAGGTACCGGGACAGGGGGCGTCTATGGCTACACCTTC
TRBD2 | TRBJ2-3 | . | TRBV28 | CASRAQRGGRDTQYF | TGTGCCAGCAGAGCTCAGCGGGGGGGCCGAGATACGCAGTATTTT
TRBD2 | TRBJ2-3 | . | TRBV5-1 | CASSLLAGEGTDTQYF | TGCGCCAGCAGCCTACTAGCGGGGGAAGGGACAGATACGCAGTATTTT
TRBD1 | TRBJ1-5 | . | TRBV18 | CASSDNRGGQPQHF | TGTGCCAGCTCAGATAACAGGGGTGGTCAGCCCCAGCATTTT
TRBD1 | TRBJ2-2 | . | TRBV7-2 | CASSFSGGRTGELFF | TGTGCCAGCAGTTTTTCAGGGGGTCGCACCGGGGAGCTGTTTTTT
. | TRBJ1-3 | . | TRBV9 | CASSPSGASTGNTIYF | TGTGCCAGCAGCCCCTCAGGGGCCTCAACTGGAAACACCATATATTTT
TRBD1 | TRBJ2-6 | . | TRBV23-1 | CASSRGLGANVLTF | TGCGCCAGCAGTAGGGGGCTGGGGGCCAACGTCCTGACTTTC
. | TRBJ2-1 | . | TRBV6-1 | CASSEGAGANEQFF | TGTGCCAGCAGTGAAGGGGCAGGTGCCAATGAGCAGTTCTTC
TRBD2 | TRBJ2-1 | . | TRBV10-2 | CASSDGLAKGSSYNEQFF | TGCGCCAGCAGTGATGGACTAGCGAAAGGTAGCTCCTACAATGAGCAGTTCTTC
. | TRBJ2-7 | . | TRBV4-1 | CASSHASRDTRPSGQYF | TGCGCCAGCAGCCATGCTTCTCGGGACACCCGCCCATCTGGGCAGTACTTC
TRBD1 | TRBJ2-4 | . | TRBV28 | CASSSPAGGWNIQYF | TGTGCCAGCAGTTCCCCTGCAGGGGGCTGGAACATTCAGTACTTC
TRBD1 | TRBJ1-1 | . | TRBV9 | CASSGGQGGFTEAFF | TGTGCCAGCAGCGGTGGACAGGGGGGCTTCACTGAAGCTTTCTTT
TRBD1 | TRBJ1-1 | once | TRBV28 | CASSPHPQGREAFF | TGTGCCAGCAGTCCTCACCCACAGGGGCGAGAAGCTTTCTTT
TRBD1 | TRBJ2-1 | . | TRBV7-2 | CASSFWGTGHSSYNEQFF | TGTGCCAGCAGCTTCTGGGGGACAGGCCATAGCTCCTACAATGAGCAGTTCTTC
TRBD2 | TRBJ2-1 | . | TRBV7-2 | CASSRTSGGYNEQFF | TGTGCCAGCAGCCGTACTAGCGGAGGGTACAATGAGCAGTTCTTC